A selection of T cell receptor beta chains follows, all from one sample in a study of blood T cell repertoires in COVID-19. The data were produced by immunoSEQ multiplex PCR, yet TCRdb's version contains in-frame clones alone and is incomplete. The data hold 60,000 to 75,000 clones, with roughly 80% observed a single time. The sequenced sample was peripheral blood. Source of these receptors: a human donor in a cohort sampled during active COVID-19. Each CDR3 is given with its conserved first and last residue. D genes are given only for firm matches. Rows may omit the clone size; those that give it use once, few, many or a size class.

d_gene	v_gene	j_gene	abundance	CDR3nt	CDR3aa
.	TRBV27	TRBJ1-5	.	TGTGCCAGCAGTTTTCCGGATCAGCCCCAGCATTTT	CASSFPDQPQHF
.	TRBV7-9	TRBJ1-4	.	TGTGCCAGCGCCCGTGCGGGGACAACTAATGAAAAACTGTTTTTT	CASARAGTTNEKLFF
.	TRBV6-5	TRBJ2-3	once	TGTGCCAGCAGCCGACAGACACCCAATGGGCAGTATTTT	CASSRQTPNGQYF
TRBD1	TRBV28	TRBJ2-7	.	TGTGCCAGCAGGAGACAGGGGGACTACGAGCAGTACTTC	CASRRQGDYEQYF
.	TRBV12-1	TRBJ1-6	.	TGTGCCAGCAGCTTTGATAAGGGGCCCGACAGCCTAGGAAGCAACTATAATTCACCCCTCCACTTT	CASSFDKGPDSLGSNYNSPLHF
TRBD1	TRBV28	TRBJ1-3	.	TGTGCCAGCAGTCCCTCCGGGACAGGGAGCTCTGGAAACACCATATATTTT	CASSPSGTGSSGNTIYF
TRBD1	TRBV5-6	TRBJ1-3	.	TGTGCCAGCTATCTTGACAGGGAGACTGGAAACACCATATATTTT	CASYLDRETGNTIYF
.	TRBV19	TRBJ2-7	.	TGTGCCAGTAGTATCTTGTTTGGCCGGGACAAATCCTACGAGCAGTACTTC	CASSILFGRDKSYEQYF
.	TRBV19	TRBJ2-3	few	TGTGCCAGTAGCGCTCAGGAGGTGGATACGCAGTATTTT	CASSAQEVDTQYF
.	TRBV3-1/TRBV3-2	TRBJ2-6	.	TGTGCCAGCAGCCAAGCCCGGGGGTCCCCTGGGGCCAACGTCCTGACTTTC	CASSQARGSPGANVLTF
.	TRBV10-1	TRBJ1-5	once	TGCGCCAGCAGTGAAGACAGAAATCAGCCCCAGCATTTT	CASSEDRNQPQHF
TRBD1	TRBV2	TRBJ1-5	.	TGTGCCAGCAGTGCTCAACCCCGGGACAGGGGTAATCAGCCCCAGCATTTT	CASSAQPRDRGNQPQHF
.	TRBV3-1/TRBV3-2	TRBJ1-4	.	TGTGCCAGCAGCTCGCTTACGGAACGTACAGGTGAAAAACTGTTTTTT	CASSSLTERTGEKLFF
TRBD2	TRBV7-2	TRBJ2-7	.	TGTGCCAGCAGCTCGCCGGGACTAGCGGGGGTAAAGCAGTACTTC	CASSSPGLAGVKQYF
.	TRBV7-9	TRBJ2-5	.	TGTGCCAGCAGCTTAGTACAGGGTGGCGAGACCCAGTACTTC	CASSLVQGGETQYF
.	TRBV28	TRBJ2-5	.	TGTGCCAGCGGTGGGGGGGCCATCATGGAGACCCAGTACTTC	CASGGGAIMETQYF
.	TRBV2	TRBJ2-2	once	TGTGCCAGCAGACCCCAGGGTCGGACCGGGGAGCTGTTTTTT	CASRPQGRTGELFF
TRBD1	TRBV5-1	TRBJ2-7	.	TGCGCCAGCAGCTTTACGGGACAGAACTACGAGCAGTACTTC	CASSFTGQNYEQYF
.	TRBV2	TRBJ1-6	.	TGTGCCAGCAACACAGGGAAGGGGAATTCACCCCTCCACTTT	CASNTGKGNSPLHF
.	TRBV2	TRBJ1-5	.	TGTGCCAGTATGGTGGGGCAGCGCAATCAGCCCCAGCATTTT	CASMVGQRNQPQHF
TRBD2	TRBV28	TRBJ2-2	.	TGTGCCAGCACCAGGACTAGCTACACCGGGGAGCTGTTTTTT	CASTRTSYTGELFF
TRBD1	TRBV5-1	TRBJ2-5	.	TGCGCCAGCAGCTCTACGGGACAGCCACAAGAGACCCAGTACTTC	CASSSTGQPQETQYF
.	TRBV30	TRBJ2-3	.	TGTGCCTACACGACAGGACGAGTCGGGGATACGCAGTATTTT	CAYTTGRVGDTQYF
.	TRBV11-1	TRBJ1-3	.	TGTGCCAGCAGCTTGGGACACCTCTCTGGAAACACCATATATTTT	CASSLGHLSGNTIYF
TRBD2	TRBV11-2	TRBJ2-5	.	TGTGCCAGCAGCTTAGGAACTAGCGGGGACCAAGAGACCCAGTACTTC	CASSLGTSGDQETQYF
TRBD2	TRBV4-1	TRBJ2-3	few	TGCGCCAGCAGCCAAGATACTAGCGGGGTGCCCACAGATACGCAGTATTTT	CASSQDTSGVPTDTQYF
.	TRBV5-1	TRBJ2-5	.	TGCGCCAGCAGCTTATCACCCCCTGGGAGCGGAACCCAAGAGACCCAGTACTTC	CASSLSPPGSGTQETQYF
.	TRBV5-1	TRBJ1-2	.	TGCGCCAGCAGCTTGGGACTCACTAACTATGGCTACACCTTC	CASSLGLTNYGYTF
TRBD1	TRBV28	TRBJ1-3	few	TGTGCCAGCAGGGAACAGGGGGTTGCTGGAAACACCATATATTTT	CASREQGVAGNTIYF
TRBD2	TRBV29-1	TRBJ2-3	.	TGCAGCGTTGGGGCTAGCGGGGGCAACACAGATACGCAGTATTTT	CSVGASGGNTDTQYF
TRBD1	TRBV27	TRBJ1-6	few	TGTGCCAGCAGTTCTAGGACAGGGCGTTACCCCCCACCCCTCCACTTT	CASSSRTGRYPPPLHF